One sample yielded the 16 T cell receptor beta chains listed below, sequenced in a study of T cell repertoires in cytomegalovirus infection (dated by TCRdb to the late 2010s). Sequencing relied on an Illumina HiSeq 1500. Using fastp trimming at Q25 and MiXCR clonotype assembly, TCRdb reanalyzed the public sequencing data and kept in-frame beta chains. Merged by CDR3 protein, the rows form single entries marked with the most common genes and DNA. Counted in this sample were about 600,000 distinct CDR3 sequences; approximately 24% of them appeared once. The ten largest clonotypes hold roughly 8% of the sample. Material for sequencing was CD8+ T cells from PBMCs. The source is a human donor in good health (CMV status not recorded). Some clones in this sample may be carry-over from other donors' samples.

The V and J genes are TRBV6-6 and TRBJ2-3; D is uncertain. Trimming shortened V by 2 bases and J by 0 bases, and 21 bases separated the two germline ends. This CDR3 has 19 residues. Germline CDR1 reads MNHNY; CDR2 reads SVGAGI (reference sequence). CDR3 in DNA: TGTGCCAGCAGTTACCAGGTCCCCAGTCTCGAATCTAGCACAGATACGCAGTATTTT. Its protein is CASSYQVPSLESSTDTQYF.

In its sample, this clonotype was seen many times. This rearrangement joins TRBV7-2 to TRBJ2-5; the D gene is possibly TRBD1 (5 bases). Looked up from germline, CDR1 is SGHTA and CDR2 is FQGNSA. Trimming left V 2 bases short and J 2 bases short, with 9 bases between. This CDR3 spans 14 amino acids. The CDR3 region is CASSLSAGQETQYF. The CDR3 bases are TGTGCCAGCAGCTTATCCGCAGGGCAAGAGACCCAGTACTTC.

This clonotype has a count of ten or more. CDR3 nucleotide sequence: TGTGCCAGCAGCTTCGGGACAGGGATCCCCTATGGCTACACCTTC. Residues: CASSFGTGIPYGYTF. The rearrangement joins TRBV5-6 to TRBJ1-2; the match to TRBD1 covers 9 bases. The germline CDR1 and CDR2 sequences are SGHDT and YYEEEE. This CDR3 is 15 amino acids long. V lost 2 bases, J lost 4 bases, and 6 bases stayed unmatched. Full variable domain (outside the CDR3, taken from reference TRBV5-6 and TRBJ1-2): DAGVTQSPTHLIKTRGQQVTLRCSPKSGHDTVSWYQQALGQGPQFIFQYYEEEERQRGNFPDRFSGHQFPNYSSELNVNALLLGDSALYLCASSFGTGIPYGYTFGSGTRLTVV.

There are many counts of this clonotype. The rearrangement uses TRBV7-9 and TRBJ2-1; 13 nucleotides match TRBD2. The CDR3 has 16 amino acids. V gave up 6 bases and J gave up 6 bases; unmatched junction bases: 8. Per the germline V gene, CDR1 is SEHNR and CDR2 is FQNEAQ (reference sequence). The CDR3 region is CASREGTSGVFNEQFF. CDR3 bases: TGTGCCAGCAGGGAGGGGACTAGCGGGGTATTCAATGAGCAGTTCTTC.

A few counts support this clonotype. This chain connects TRBV7-9 to TRBJ1-1, with D uncertain. CDR1 is SEHNR and CDR2 is FQNEAQ in the germline V gene (reference sequence). Trimming pared 5 bases from V and 4 bases from J, leaving 14 bases between. The CDR3 extends over 14 amino acids. Here the CDR3 DNA reads TGTGCCAGCAGCGCCACAACGACCCTCACTGAAGCTTTCTTT. Residues: CASSATTTLTEAFF.

The DNA for the CDR3 is TGTGCCAGCAGTGAATATCTAGGGACATCCTACGAGCAGTACTTC. This translates into CASSEYLGTSYEQYF. The V gene is TRBV28, the J gene TRBJ2-7; tentatively, D is TRBD1 (6 bases). The germline V gene has CDR1 MDHEN and CDR2 SYDVKM. The CDR3 runs to 15 residues. V was shortened by 5 bases and J by 1 base, with 15 bases between the two germline ends. The variable domain in full, with the rest retrieved from reference TRBV28 and TRBJ2-7, is DVKVTQSSRYLVKRTGEKVFLECVQDMDHENMFWYRQDPGLGLRLIYFSYDVKMKEKGDIPEGYSVSREKKERFSLILESASTNQTSMYLCASSEYLGTSYEQYFGPGTRLTVT.

Concerning this clonotype: Relative to the germline gene, one junction end is altered; a read error may explain this. The chain is built from TRBV14 and TRBJ1-5; D is uncertain. Germline V gene lookup returns CDR1 SGHDN and CDR2 FVKESK. CDR3 length: 13 amino acids. This CDR3 is CTSSQESNQPQHF. In DNA form, the CDR3 reads TGTACCAGCAGCCAAGAGTCGAATCAGCCCCAGCATTTT. The full variable domain, rest sourced from reference TRBV14 and TRBJ1-5, is EAGVTQFPSHSVIEKGQTVTLRCDPISGHDNLYWYRRVMGKEIKFLLHFVKESKQDESGMPNNRFLAERTGGTYSTLKVQPAELEDSGVYFCTSSQESNQPQHFGDGTRLSIL.

This clonotype was counted only a few times. The chain recombines TRBV7-9 with TRBJ2-3, with TRBD2 matching over 8 bases. CDR1 is SEHNR, CDR2 FQNEAQ, per germline (reference sequence). The V and J ends lost 7 bases and 5 bases, in that order; junction bases with no gene match: 14. CDR3 length: 16 amino acids. This chain's CDR3 is CASITRRSGGLDTQYF. DNA of the CDR3: TGTGCCAGCATCACTCGGCGGTCGGGGGGGTTAGATACGCAGTATTTT.

The CDR3 is CASSSGQGSNEQFF. The CDR3 DNA reads TGTGCCAGCAGTTCGGGACAGGGATCCAATGAGCAGTTCTTC. The chain links TRBV6-6 to TRBJ2-1, with 9 positions matching TRBD1. V was clipped by 4 bases and J by 6 bases; unmatched bases: 4. CDR1 and CDR2 (germline): MNHNY, SVGAGI (reference sequence). There are 14 residues in the CDR3.

The gene calls are TRBV4-2 and TRBJ2-5, with 7 bases lining up with TRBD2. This CDR3 contains 15 residues. CDR1 is LGHNA, CDR2 YNFKEQ, per germline. Trimming took 3 bases from V and 5 from J; bases not matched to a gene: 9. CDR3 residues: CASSHELAAGETQYF. In DNA form, the CDR3 reads TGTGCCAGCAGCCATGAGCTAGCGGCGGGGGAGACCCAGTACTTC.

A remark on this clonotype: A much larger clone is a single base away; this may be a read error. The chain combines TRBV29-1 with TRBJ1-2, with D possibly TRBD1 on 6 matching bases. This CDR3 spans 14 amino acids. Deletions cut 0 bases from V and 6 bases from J, with 14 bases between. CDR1 and CDR2 (germline): SQVTM, ANQGSEA. This chain's CDR3 is CSVEDPQGSDGYTF. For the CDR3, the DNA is TGCAGCGTTGAAGATCCACAGGGCTCGGATGGCTACACCTTC.

This clonotype has a handful of counts. The CDR3 spells CASSLDSSSYEQYV. In DNA, the CDR3 is TGCGCCAGCAGCTTGGACAGCTCAAGCTACGAGCAGTACGTC. V is TRBV5-1 and J is TRBJ2-7; no definite D call. The CDR3 extends over 14 amino acids. Trimming took 0 bases from V and 3 from J, leaving 10 bases between them. Germline V CDR1 and CDR2: SGHRS, YFSETQ.

This clonotype has a handful of counts. The chain recombines TRBV7-9 with TRBJ2-1; 9 bases align to TRBD1. V shed 0 bases, J shed 8 bases, and the junction held 8 bases outside the gene matches. Germline V gene lookup returns CDR1 SEHNR and CDR2 FQNEAQ (reference sequence). The CDR3 runs to 16 residues. CDR3 region: CASSLAGDRGIYEQFF. The CDR3 nucleotides are TGTGCCAGCAGCTTAGCCGGAGACAGGGGGATATATGAGCAGTTCTTC.

This clonotype has a handful of counts. J is TRBJ2-1 and V is TRBV4-1; 7 bases map to TRBD1. Germline lookup yields CDR1 MGHRA and CDR2 YSYEKL. The V gene end was trimmed by 4 bases and the J gene end by 8 bases; junction bases not matched to a gene: 8. This CDR3 contains 14 residues. The CDR3 protein is CASSLHRGVDEQFF. The CDR3 bases are TGCGCCAGCAGCCTCCACAGGGGAGTCGATGAGCAGTTCTTC.

Only a few counts were recorded for this clonotype. In DNA form, the CDR3 reads TGTGCCAGCAGTTACTCGTCTCCCGCCCGGGAGACCCAGTACTTC. Translating it yields CASSYSSPARETQYF. V and J are TRBV6-5 and TRBJ2-5, with unresolved D. The CDR3 contains 15 residues. Trimming shortened V by 0 bases and J by 5 bases, and 13 bases separated the two germline ends. CDR1 MNHEY and CDR2 SVGAGI come from the germline V gene.

At least ten counts were recorded for this clonotype. This sequence joins TRBV7-9 and TRBJ1-5, with 8 positions matching TRBD1. This CDR3 has 16 residues. Germline CDR1 SEHNR, CDR2 FQNEAQ (reference sequence). The V segment lost 5 bases and the J segment 3 bases; nucleotides outside the gene matches: 9. CDR3 bases: TGTGCCAGCAGCCTCGGACAGGGATGGGACAATCAGCCCCAGCATTTT. This encodes CASSLGQGWDNQPQHF.